The entry below describes one T cell receptor beta chain. The antigen is unknown. Individuals selected for sequencing had exhibited CD8+CD57+ cell expansion on flow cytometry. Blood samples were obtained from patients who had received no prior therapy. The TCR beta profiling, which covered VDJ combination and CDR3 sequence, was carried out using genomic DNA as the template. TCRdb used MiXCR to reprocess the reads, holding one entry per CDR3 protein. In the table there are about 190,000 distinct CDR3 sequences, 40% to 50% of which are singletons. The data stem from a study of CD8+CD57+ T cells in acquired aplastic anemia. About the research overall: DNA from sorted CD4+ and CD8+ cells averaged approximately 3.5 ug.

The CDR3 runs 14 residues. Germline CDR1 is SGHTS and CDR2 is YDEGEE. Deletions cut 3 bases from V and 4 bases from J, with 13 bases between. Study findings and constraints: Any difference that existed in CD8+ Simpson's diversity between patients and controls was not significant. Researchers report that around 31 CD8+ CDR3 sequences appeared in both patients and controls.

This clonotype originated in a human donor with aplastic anemia. This chain joins TRBV5-8 and TRBJ1-1; possible D gene TRBD1, 5 bases. Sequencing was done on a sample of sorted CD4+, CD8+, or CD8+CD57+ T cells (not recorded which) from PBMCs. The CDR3, as DNA: TGTGCCAGCAGCTCTAAGGACGGGACCACTGAAGCTTTCTTT. Its protein product is CASSSKDGTTEAFF.